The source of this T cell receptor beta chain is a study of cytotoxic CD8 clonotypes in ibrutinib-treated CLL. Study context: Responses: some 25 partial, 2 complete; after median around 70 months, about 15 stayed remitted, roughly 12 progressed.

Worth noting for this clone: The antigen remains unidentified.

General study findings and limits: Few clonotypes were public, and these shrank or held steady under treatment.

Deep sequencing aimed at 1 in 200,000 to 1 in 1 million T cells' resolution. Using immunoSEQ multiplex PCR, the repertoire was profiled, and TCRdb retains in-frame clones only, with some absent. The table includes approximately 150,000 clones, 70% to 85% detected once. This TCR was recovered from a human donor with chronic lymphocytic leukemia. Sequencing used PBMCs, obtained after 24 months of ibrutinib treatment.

The CDR3 bases are TGTGCCAGTACCCTCGGGACACGTGGCTACACCTTC. Translated: CASTLGTRGYTF. The rearrangement uses TRBV19 and TRBJ1-2; tentatively, D is TRBD1 (6 bases). The CDR3 sequence is 12 residues long. Germline V lookup: CDR1 LNHDA, CDR2 SQIVND (reference sequence). The V end lost 7 bases, the J end lost 7 bases, and 13 bases lay between the germline ends.